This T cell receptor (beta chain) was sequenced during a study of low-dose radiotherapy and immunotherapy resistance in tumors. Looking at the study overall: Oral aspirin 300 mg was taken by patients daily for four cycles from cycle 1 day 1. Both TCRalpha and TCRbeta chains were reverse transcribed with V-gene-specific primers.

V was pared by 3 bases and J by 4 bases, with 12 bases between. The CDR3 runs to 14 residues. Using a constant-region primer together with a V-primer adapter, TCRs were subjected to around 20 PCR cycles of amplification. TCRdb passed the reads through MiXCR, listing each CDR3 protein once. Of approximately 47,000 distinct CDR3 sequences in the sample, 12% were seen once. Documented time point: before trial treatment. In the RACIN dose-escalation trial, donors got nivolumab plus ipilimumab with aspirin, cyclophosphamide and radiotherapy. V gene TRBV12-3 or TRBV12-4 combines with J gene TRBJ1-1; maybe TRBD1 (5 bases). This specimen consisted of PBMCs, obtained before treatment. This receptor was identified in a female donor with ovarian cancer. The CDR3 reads CASSFVGGSTEAFF. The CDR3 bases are TGTGCCAGCAGTTTTGTTGGGGGTAGCACTGAAGCTTTCTTT.